This TCR beta chain was sequenced in a study of shared T cell receptors in the human thymus. Here immunoSEQ multiplex PCR was the method, and the copy in TCRdb shows in-frame clones only, minus some. Of approximately 68,000 clones in the sample, 90% to 95% were seen once. Germline lookup yields CDR1 SGDLS and CDR2 YYNGEE. The junction had 10 bases not matched to a gene; V was cut back by 3 bases and J by 7 bases. The length of the CDR3 is 16 residues. The chain joins TRBV9 to TRBJ2-1, with 10 bases identical to TRBD1. Sequenced: thymocytes. The TCR originated in a human donor. Here the CDR3 DNA reads TGTGCCAGCAGCGGTACCGGGACAGGGGAGGAAAATGAGCAGTTCTTC. Its protein product is CASSGTGTGEENEQFF.